What follows is one T cell receptor (beta chain) and its context. This sample stems from a study of blood T cell repertoires in COVID-19. Background on the study: COVID-19 samples from acute and convalescent phases originated in the United States, Italy and Spain. T cells, B-cell-depleted T cells, or PBMCs supplied cDNA or gDNA.

This CDR3 contains 19 residues. The V and J ends lost 3 bases and 4 bases, in that order; junction bases with no gene match: 15. Original data processing: Nucleated cell number was recorded as an estimate derived from reference gene primer amplification. Clones were sequenced by immunoSEQ multiplex PCR, and TCRdb holds only the in-frame ones, with some missing. V and J calls and clone size come straight from that table; D and trimming were deduced from the DNA. This table has 150,000 to 200,000 clones, 92% appearing once. Seattle enrolled patients during active infection and tracked them longitudinally.

V and J are TRBV5-3 and TRBJ2-5, with TRBD2 matching 13 bases. TRBV5-3 is flagged as an ORF with uncertain function. The clonotype comes from a man younger than 40 with COVID-19, enrolled during active disease. What was sequenced was peripheral blood. CDR3 loop: CARSYGLAGEWGMRETQYF. The CDR3 DNA follows: TGTGCCAGAAGCTACGGACTAGCGGGAGAGTGGGGTATGAGAGAGACCCAGTACTTC.